This TCR beta chain originates from a study of molecular identifiers for immune sequencing clone quantification. TCRdb reanalysed the PCR reads using MiXCR and keeps one entry per CDR3 protein. Among 50,000 to 75,000 distinct CDR3 sequences, around a fifth were seen once, and the ten largest hold over 1.1%. The TCR sequence derives from a human donor in good health. Some libraries in this study had Jurkat cell RNA spiked in. Material for sequencing was naive CD8+ T cells from blood, with Jurkat cell RNA spiked in. Subset defined: FACS-sorted CD8+CD4-CCR7+CD45RA+ naive T cells.

The CDR3 spells CASSLAPAGGPGSLETQYF. CDR3 coding DNA: TGTGCCAGCAGCTTAGCCCCAGCGGGAGGGCCTGGGAGTCTGGAGACCCAGTACTTC. The rearrangement links TRBV7-6 to TRBJ2-5; 10 bases align to TRBD2. The CDR3 runs 19 residues. Germline assignment: CDR1 SGHVS and CDR2 FNYEAQ. V shed 0 bases and J 5 bases; nucleotides not matched to a gene: 15.